The entry that follows covers one T cell receptor beta chain sequence. Its cognate antigen is unknown. These data come from a study of shared clonotypes between healthy human individuals. Overall study context: The study enrolled a couple of women and three men aged 18 to 49. Study-level findings and limits: Between a few donors, naive CD4 clonotypes were shared at a level of about 5%.

In the naive CD8 group, cells lacked CD45RO and were positively selected for CCR7, so terminally differentiated effector memory CD45RA+ cells were left out. V was shortened by 0 bases and J by 3 bases, with 9 bases between the two germline ends. The CDR3 covers 15 residues. From germline, CDR1 is MGHRA and CDR2 YSYEKL. In the original workflow: Junction-only sequences produced by ImmunoSEQ had no quality scores, so filtering differed. Profiled with immunoSEQ multiplex PCR; TCRdb holds only in-frame clones, not every one. The V and J calls and clone size come from that table; D and trimming were worked out from the DNA. The sample has hundreds of thousands of clones; approximately 96% are singletons.

Sequencing was carried out using naive CD8+ T cells sorted from blood. This clonotype was obtained from a woman aged 30 to 39 in good health. This chain connects TRBV4-1 to TRBJ1-5; D gene uncertain. As DNA, the CDR3 is TGCGCCAGCAGCCAAGAGGGGAGGGACAATCAGCCCCAGCATTTT. Translation: CASSQEGRDNQPQHF.